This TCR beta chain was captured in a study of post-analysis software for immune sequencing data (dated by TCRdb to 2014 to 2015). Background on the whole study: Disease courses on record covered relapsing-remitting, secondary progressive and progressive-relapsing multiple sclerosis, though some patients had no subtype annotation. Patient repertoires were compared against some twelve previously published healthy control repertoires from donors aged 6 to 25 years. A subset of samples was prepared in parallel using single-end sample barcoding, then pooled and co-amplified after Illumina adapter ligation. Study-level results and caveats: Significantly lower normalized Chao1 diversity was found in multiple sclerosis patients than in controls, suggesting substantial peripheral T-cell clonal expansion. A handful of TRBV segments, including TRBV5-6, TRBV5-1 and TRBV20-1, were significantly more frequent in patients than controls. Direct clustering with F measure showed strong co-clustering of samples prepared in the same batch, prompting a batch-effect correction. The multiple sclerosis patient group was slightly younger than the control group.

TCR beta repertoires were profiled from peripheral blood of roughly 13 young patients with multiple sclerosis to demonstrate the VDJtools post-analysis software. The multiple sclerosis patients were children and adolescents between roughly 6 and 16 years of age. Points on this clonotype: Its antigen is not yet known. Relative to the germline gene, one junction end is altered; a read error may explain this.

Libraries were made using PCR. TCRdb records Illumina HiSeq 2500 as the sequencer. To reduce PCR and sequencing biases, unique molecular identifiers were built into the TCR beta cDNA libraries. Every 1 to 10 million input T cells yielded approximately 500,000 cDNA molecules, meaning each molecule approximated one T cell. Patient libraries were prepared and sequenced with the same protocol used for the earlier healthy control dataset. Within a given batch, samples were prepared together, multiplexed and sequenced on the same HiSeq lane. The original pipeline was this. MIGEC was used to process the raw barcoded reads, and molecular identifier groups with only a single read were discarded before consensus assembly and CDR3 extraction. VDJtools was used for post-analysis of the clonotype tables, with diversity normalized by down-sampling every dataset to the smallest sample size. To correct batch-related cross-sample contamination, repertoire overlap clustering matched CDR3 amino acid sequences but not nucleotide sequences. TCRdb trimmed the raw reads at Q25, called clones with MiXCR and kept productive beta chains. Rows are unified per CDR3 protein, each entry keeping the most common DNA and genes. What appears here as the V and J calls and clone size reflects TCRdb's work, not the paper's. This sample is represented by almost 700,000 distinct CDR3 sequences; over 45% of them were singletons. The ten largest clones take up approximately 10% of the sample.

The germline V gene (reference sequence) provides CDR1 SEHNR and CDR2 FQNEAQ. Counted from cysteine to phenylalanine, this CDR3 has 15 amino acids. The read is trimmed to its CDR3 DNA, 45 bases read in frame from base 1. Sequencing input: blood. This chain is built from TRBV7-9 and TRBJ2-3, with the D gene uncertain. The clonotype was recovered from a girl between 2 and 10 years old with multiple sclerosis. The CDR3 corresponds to CARRECTHRTDTQYF. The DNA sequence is TGTGCCCGCAGAGAGTGTACCCATCGCACAGATACGCAGTATTTT.